One and the same sample provided the 16 T cell receptor beta chains below, sequenced in a study of cytomegalovirus exposure and HLA in healthy donors. The study ran its PCR with 60 Vbeta and 13 Jbeta primers. The data were produced by immunoSEQ multiplex PCR, yet TCRdb's version contains in-frame clones alone and is incomplete. The data contain some 120,000 clones, 75% of them seen just once; the ten biggest clones take up more than 2.5%. Material: PBMCs. The source of these receptors is a woman aged 50 to 60 in good health and CMV-seronegative.

The chain has TRBV5-4 and TRBJ1-2, with D unclear. The V end was cut by 4 bases, the J end by 8 bases, with 18 bases between. Germline CDR1 SGHNT, CDR2 YYREEE (reference sequence). CDR3 length: 14 residues. CDR3 residues: CASSRWGESMGYTF. The CDR3 nucleotides read TGTGCCAGCAGCCGGTGGGGAGAAAGTATGGGCTACACCTTC.

The rearrangement links TRBV5-1 to TRBJ1-4; D is possibly TRBD1 (5 bases). Looked up from germline, CDR1 is SGHRS and CDR2 is YFSETQ. V was pared by 4 bases and J by 3 bases, with 16 bases between. The CDR3 length is 16 residues. CDR3 in DNA: TGCGCCAGCAGCGGGCGGTTGCAGGGCGCTAATGAAAAACTGTTTTTT. Its protein product is CASSGRLQGANEKLFF.

In this sample, this clone turned up once. The chain couples TRBV9 to TRBJ2-3, with D possibly TRBD2 on 5 matching bases. The V and J ends lost 3 bases and 9 bases respectively, with 11 bases between them. Germline CDR1 and CDR2: SGDLS and YYNGEE. The CDR3 spans 12 residues. CDR3 coding DNA: TGTGCCAGCAGCGCGGGGTCGGGAACGCAGTATTTT. Protein sequence: CASSAGSGTQYF. The complete variable domain, with remaining parts taken from reference TRBV9 and TRBJ2-3, reads DSGVTQTPKHLITATGQRVTLRCSPRSGDLSVYWYQQSLDQGLQFLIQYYNGEERAKGNILERFSAQQFPDLHSELNLSSLELGDSALYFCASSAGSGTQYFGPGTRLTVL.

This clone was counted once. The rearrangement uses TRBV7-2 and TRBJ1-2; possibly TRBD1 for D (5 bases). V shed 1 base and J shed 5 bases, with 11 bases lying between them. The CDR3 is made up of 14 amino acids. Germline V gene data show CDR1 as SGHTA and CDR2 as FQGNSA. CDR3 nucleotide sequence: TGTGCCAGCAGCTTAGGGGGGGGGAAATATGGCTACACCTTC. It encodes CASSLGGGKYGYTF.

This clone was observed a handful of times. V gene TRBV27 combines with J gene TRBJ1-4; D unclear. The CDR3 has 12 amino acids. Trimming took 4 bases from V and 7 from J, leaving 7 bases between them. Germline V CDR1 and CDR2: MNHEY, SMNVEV (reference sequence). CDR3 in DNA: TGTGCCAGCAGTTATTCGGGTGAAAAACTGTTTTTT. This gives the protein CASSYSGEKLFF.

This clone appeared a single time. The J gene is TRBJ2-5, the V gene TRBV7-9, with D perhaps TRBD2 (6 bases). Looked up from germline, CDR1 is SEHNR and CDR2 is FQNEAQ (reference sequence). The V end lost 3 bases, the J end lost 5 bases, and 7 bases lay between the germline ends. This CDR3 region has 12 residues. CDR3: CASSFSGETQYF. CDR3 DNA: TGTGCCAGCAGCTTCAGCGGGGAGACCCAGTACTTC. Filled out from reference TRBV7-9 and TRBJ2-5, the complete variable domain reads DTGVSQNPRHKITKRGQNVTFRCDPISEHNRLYWYRQTLGQGPEFLTYFQNEAQLEKSRLLSDRFSAERPKGSFSTLEIQRTEQGDSAMYLCASSFSGETQYFGPGTRLLVL.

This chain joins TRBV19 and TRBJ1-5; D gene unclear. Germline V gene sequence: CDR1 LNHDA, CDR2 SQIVND (reference sequence). The CDR3 length is 13 residues. Trimming took off 7 bases at V and 3 bases at J, with 10 bases between the two ends. The CDR3 region has the DNA TGTGCCAGTAATCTAGGTTTCAATCAGCCCCAGCATTTT. Its translation: CASNLGFNQPQHF.

The chain carries TRBV28 and TRBJ1-4; D ambiguous. V lost 8 bases, J lost 2 bases, and 12 bases lay in between. The V gene's germline CDR1 is MDHEN and CDR2 SYDVKM. This CDR3 has 14 amino acids. The CDR3 reads CASCPTGTNEKLFF. CDR3 coding DNA: TGTGCCAGCTGCCCTACGGGGACTAATGAAAAACTGTTTTTT.

This chain uses TRBV9 with TRBJ2-7; the D gene is possibly TRBD1 (5 bases). The CDR3 runs to 14 residues. V was cut by 0 bases and J by 2 bases, with 9 bases left in between. The V gene's germline CDR1 is SGDLS and CDR2 YYNGEE. In DNA form, the CDR3 reads TGTGCCAGCAGCGTAGAGGGGAATGCCTACGAGCAGTACTTC. Protein: CASSVEGNAYEQYF.

V is TRBV29-1 and J is TRBJ2-3; 8 nucleotides align to TRBD2. The CDR3 is made up of 17 amino acids. The V gene end was trimmed by 5 bases and the J gene end by 1 base; junction bases not matched to a gene: 14. CDR1 and CDR2 (germline): SQVTM, ANQGSEA. CDR3 sequence (DNA): TGCAGCGTTAGTGGAAGTGGGGCGGGAGGTGGCACAGATACGCAGTATTTT. Translating it yields CSVSGSGAGGGTDTQYF.

The chain recombines TRBV9 with TRBJ1-3; 9 bases match TRBD1. The junction had 5 bases not matched to a gene; V was cut back by 3 bases and J by 1 base. CDR3 size: 16 residues. From germline, CDR1 is SGDLS and CDR2 YYNGEE. The CDR3 region is CASSAAGTGSGNTIYF. CDR3 nucleotides: TGTGCCAGCAGCGCCGCCGGGACAGGGTCTGGAAACACCATATATTTT. The full variable domain, rest sourced from reference TRBV9 and TRBJ1-3, is DSGVTQTPKHLITATGQRVTLRCSPRSGDLSVYWYQQSLDQGLQFLIQYYNGEERAKGNILERFSAQQFPDLHSELNLSSLELGDSALYFCASSAAGTGSGNTIYFGEGSWLTVV.

There are a few counts of this clone. The chain uses TRBV7-3 and TRBJ1-3; D is perhaps TRBD1 (5 bases). CDR3 length equals 15 residues. V lost 1 base, J lost 4 bases, and 11 bases lay in between. CDR1 and CDR2 (germline): SGHTA, FQGTGA. The CDR3: CASSLSQGGGNTIYF. In DNA form, the CDR3 reads TGTGCCAGCAGCTTAAGCCAGGGCGGCGGAAACACCATATATTTT.

The V call is TRBV27, the J call TRBJ1-5; 7 nucleotides match TRBD1. The CDR3 runs 16 residues. V lost 5 bases to trimming and J lost 4 bases; unmatched junction nucleotides: 11. The germline CDR1 and CDR2 sequences are MNHEY and SMNVEV (reference sequence). DNA of the CDR3: TGTGCCAGCAGTCCCTCCCATGGACAGGCGAATCAGCCCCAGCATTTT. This codes for CASSPSHGQANQPQHF.

CDR3 bases: TGTGCCAGCAGCTCAATAAATAGCGGCGAGATCTACGAGCAGTACTTC. Protein sequence: CASSSINSGEIYEQYF. J is TRBJ2-7 and V is TRBV5-4, with D perhaps matching TRBD2 (6 bases). The germline V gene encodes CDR1 SGHNT and CDR2 YYREEE (reference sequence). This CDR3 has 16 residues. With 3 bases removed from V and 3 bases from J, the gap between germline ends came to 19 bases.

The CDR3 DNA sequence: TGTGCCAGCAGTTTACCCGGGAGGGCTAACGAGCAGTACTTC. This codes for CASSLPGRANEQYF. This chain joins TRBV27 and TRBJ2-7; 8 nucleotides line up with TRBD2. Per the germline V gene, CDR1 is MNHEY and CDR2 is SMNVEV (reference sequence). The CDR3 length is 14 residues. V dropped 2 bases and J dropped 5; count of bases not matched to a gene: 5.

The genes are TRBV5-6 and TRBJ2-5; no firm D call. This CDR3 region has 13 residues. Germline V gene lookup returns CDR1 SGHDT and CDR2 YYEEEE. The V and J ends lost 3 bases and 4 bases respectively, with 10 bases between them. The CDR3 spells CASSSDFGETQYF. The CDR3, as DNA: TGTGCCAGCAGCTCAGACTTTGGAGAGACCCAGTACTTC.